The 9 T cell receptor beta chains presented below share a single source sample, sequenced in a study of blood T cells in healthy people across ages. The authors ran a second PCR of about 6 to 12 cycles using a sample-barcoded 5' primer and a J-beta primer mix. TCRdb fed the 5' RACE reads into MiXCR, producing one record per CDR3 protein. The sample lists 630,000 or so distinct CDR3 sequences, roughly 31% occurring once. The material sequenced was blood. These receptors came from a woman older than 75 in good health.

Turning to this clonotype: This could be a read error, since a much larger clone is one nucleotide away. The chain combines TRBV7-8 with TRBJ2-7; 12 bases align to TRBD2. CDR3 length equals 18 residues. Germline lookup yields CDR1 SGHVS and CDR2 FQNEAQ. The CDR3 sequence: CASIPTSGGPSSYNERYF. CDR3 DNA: TGTGCCAGCATCCCGACTAGCGGGGGCCCTAGCTCCTACAATGAGCGGTACTTC.

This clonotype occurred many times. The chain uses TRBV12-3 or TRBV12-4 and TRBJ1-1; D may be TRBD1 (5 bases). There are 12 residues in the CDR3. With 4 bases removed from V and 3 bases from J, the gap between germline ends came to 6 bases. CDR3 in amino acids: CASSSGYTEAFF. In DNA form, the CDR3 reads TGTGCCAGCAGTTCAGGGTACACTGAAGCTTTCTTT.

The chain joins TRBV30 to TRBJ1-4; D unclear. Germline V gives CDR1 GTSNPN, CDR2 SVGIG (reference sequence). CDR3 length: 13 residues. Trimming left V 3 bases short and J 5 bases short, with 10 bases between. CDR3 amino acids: CAWSPLMNEKLFF. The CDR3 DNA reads TGTGCCTGGAGCCCCCTGATGAATGAAAAACTGTTTTTT.

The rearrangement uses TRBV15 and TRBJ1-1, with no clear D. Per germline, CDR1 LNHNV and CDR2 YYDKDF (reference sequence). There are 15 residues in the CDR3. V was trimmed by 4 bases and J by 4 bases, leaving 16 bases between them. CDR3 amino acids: CATSTGQIFGTEAFF. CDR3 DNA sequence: TGTGCCACCAGCACTGGGCAGATCTTTGGCACTGAAGCTTTCTTT.

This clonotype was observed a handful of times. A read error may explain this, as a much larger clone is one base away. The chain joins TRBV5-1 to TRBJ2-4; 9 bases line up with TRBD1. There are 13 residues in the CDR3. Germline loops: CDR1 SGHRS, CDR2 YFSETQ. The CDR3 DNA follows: TGCGTCAGCAGCTGGGGACAGGGAGTTGAGCAGTACTTC. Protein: CVSSWGQGVEQYF. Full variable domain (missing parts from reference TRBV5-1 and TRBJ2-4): KAGVTQTPRYLIKTRGQQVTLSCSPISGHRSVSWYQQTPGQGLQFLFEYFSETQRNKGNFPGRFSGRQFSNSRSEMNVSTLELGDSALYLCVSSWGQGVEQYFGAGTRLSVL.

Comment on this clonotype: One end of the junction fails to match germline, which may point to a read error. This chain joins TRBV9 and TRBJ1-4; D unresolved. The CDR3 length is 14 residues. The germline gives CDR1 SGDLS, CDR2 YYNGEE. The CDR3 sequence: CASSVGETGEELFF. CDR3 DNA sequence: TGTGCCAGCAGCGTGGGAGAGACGGGTGAAGAACTGTTTTTT.

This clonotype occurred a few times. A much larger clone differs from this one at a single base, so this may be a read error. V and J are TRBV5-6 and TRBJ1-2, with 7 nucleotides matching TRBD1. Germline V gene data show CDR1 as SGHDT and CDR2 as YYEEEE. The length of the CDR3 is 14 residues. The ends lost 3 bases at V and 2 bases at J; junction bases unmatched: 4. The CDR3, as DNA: TGTGCCAGCAGCTGGGCGGGACAGAACTATGGCTACACCTTC. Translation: CASSWAGQNYGYTF.

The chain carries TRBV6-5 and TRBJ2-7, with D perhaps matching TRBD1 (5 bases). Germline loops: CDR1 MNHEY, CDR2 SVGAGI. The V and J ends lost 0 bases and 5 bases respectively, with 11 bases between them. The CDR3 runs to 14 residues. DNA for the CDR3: TGTGCCAGCAGTTACTCGTCAGGGATTGACGAGCAGTACTTC. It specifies CASSYSSGIDEQYF.

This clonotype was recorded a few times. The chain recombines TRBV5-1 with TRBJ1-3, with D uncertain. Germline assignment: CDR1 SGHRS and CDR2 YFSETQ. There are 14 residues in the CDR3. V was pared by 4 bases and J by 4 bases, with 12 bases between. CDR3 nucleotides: TGCGCCAGCAGCCTGACCCTGGAGGGAAACACCATATATTTT. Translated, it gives CASSLTLEGNTIYF.